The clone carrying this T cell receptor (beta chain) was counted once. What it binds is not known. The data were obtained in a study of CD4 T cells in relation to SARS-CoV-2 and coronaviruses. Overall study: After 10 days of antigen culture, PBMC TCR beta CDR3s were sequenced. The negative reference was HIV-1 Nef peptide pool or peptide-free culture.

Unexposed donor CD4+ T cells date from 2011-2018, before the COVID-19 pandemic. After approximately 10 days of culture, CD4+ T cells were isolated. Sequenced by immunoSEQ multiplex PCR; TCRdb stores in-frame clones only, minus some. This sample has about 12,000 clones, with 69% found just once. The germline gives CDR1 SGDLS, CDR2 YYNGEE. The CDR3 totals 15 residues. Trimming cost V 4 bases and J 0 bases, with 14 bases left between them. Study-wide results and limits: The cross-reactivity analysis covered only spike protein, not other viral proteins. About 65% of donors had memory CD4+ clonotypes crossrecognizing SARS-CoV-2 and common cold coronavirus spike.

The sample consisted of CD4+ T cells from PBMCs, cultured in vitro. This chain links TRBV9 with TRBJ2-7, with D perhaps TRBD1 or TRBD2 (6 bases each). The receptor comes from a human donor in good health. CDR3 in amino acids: CASSPRGPYSYEQYF. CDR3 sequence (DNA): TGTGCCAGCAGCCCACGGGGGCCTTACTCCTACGAGCAGTACTTC.